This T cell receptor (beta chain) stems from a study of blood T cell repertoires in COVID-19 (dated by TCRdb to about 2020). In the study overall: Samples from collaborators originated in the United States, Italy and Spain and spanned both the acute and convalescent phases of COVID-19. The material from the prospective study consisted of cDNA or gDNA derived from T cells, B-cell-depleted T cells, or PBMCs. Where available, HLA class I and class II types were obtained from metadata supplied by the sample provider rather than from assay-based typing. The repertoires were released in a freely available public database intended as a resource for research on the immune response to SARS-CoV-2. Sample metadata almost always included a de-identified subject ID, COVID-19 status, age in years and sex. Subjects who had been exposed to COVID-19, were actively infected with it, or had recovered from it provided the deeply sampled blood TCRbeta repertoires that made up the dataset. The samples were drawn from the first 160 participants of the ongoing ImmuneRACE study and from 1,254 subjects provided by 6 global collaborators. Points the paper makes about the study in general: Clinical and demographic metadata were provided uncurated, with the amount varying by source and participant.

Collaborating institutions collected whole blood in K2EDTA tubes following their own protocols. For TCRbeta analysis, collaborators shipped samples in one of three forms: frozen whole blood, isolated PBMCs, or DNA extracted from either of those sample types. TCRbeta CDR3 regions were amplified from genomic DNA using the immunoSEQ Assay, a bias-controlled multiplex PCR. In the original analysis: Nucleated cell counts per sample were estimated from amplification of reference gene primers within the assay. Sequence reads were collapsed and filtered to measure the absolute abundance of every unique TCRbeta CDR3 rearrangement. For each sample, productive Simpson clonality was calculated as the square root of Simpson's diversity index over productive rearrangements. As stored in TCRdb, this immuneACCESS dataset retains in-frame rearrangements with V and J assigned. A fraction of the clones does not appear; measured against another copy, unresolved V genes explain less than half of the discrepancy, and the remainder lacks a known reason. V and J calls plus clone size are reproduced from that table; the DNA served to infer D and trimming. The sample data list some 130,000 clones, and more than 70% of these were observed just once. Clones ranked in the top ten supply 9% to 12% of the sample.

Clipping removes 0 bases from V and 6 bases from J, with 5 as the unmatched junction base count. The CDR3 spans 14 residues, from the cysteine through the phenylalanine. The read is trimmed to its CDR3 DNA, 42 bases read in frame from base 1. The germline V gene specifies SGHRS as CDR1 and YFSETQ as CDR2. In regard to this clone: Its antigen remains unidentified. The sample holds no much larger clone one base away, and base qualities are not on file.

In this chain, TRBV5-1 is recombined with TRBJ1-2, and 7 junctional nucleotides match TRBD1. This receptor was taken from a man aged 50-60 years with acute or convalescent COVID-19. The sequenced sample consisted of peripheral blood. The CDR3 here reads CASSLAYRGHGYTF. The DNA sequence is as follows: TGCGCCAGCAGCTTGGCCTACAGGGGACATGGCTACACCTTC.